What follows are 14 T cell receptor beta chains derived from one specimen sequenced in a study of T cell repertoires in cytomegalovirus infection. TCRdb passed the reads through MiXCR, listing each CDR3 protein once. This table has about 740,000 distinct CDR3 sequences, roughly 36% appearing once. Sequenced sample: PBMCs. These receptor sequences come from a human donor in good health (CMV status not recorded). Some clones in this sample may be carry-over from other donors' samples.

As DNA, the CDR3 is TGTGCCAGCAGCGTCCTTACGGGGCCATCCCAAGAGACCCAGTACTTC. This translates into CASSVLTGPSQETQYF. This chain joins TRBV13 and TRBJ2-5, with D perhaps given as TRBD1 or TRBD2 (5 bases each). The CDR3 sequence is 16 residues long. Germline CDR1 PRHDT, CDR2 FYEKMQ (reference sequence). The V end was cut by 5 bases, the J end by 1 base, with 17 bases between. Full variable domain (remainder filled in from reference TRBV13 and TRBJ2-5): AAGVIQSPRHLIKEKRETATLKCYPIPRHDTVYWYQQGPGQDPQFLISFYEKMQSDKGSIPDRFSAQQFSDYHSELNMSSLELGDSALYFCASSVLTGPSQETQYFGPGTRLLVL.

The chain has TRBV10-3 and TRBJ2-7; D not resolved. Trimming took off 11 bases at V and 3 bases at J, with 17 bases between the two ends. Germline V lookup: CDR1 ENHRY, CDR2 SYGVKD. The CDR3 length is 13 residues. The CDR3 loop is CAVSPAGFYEQYF. CDR3 DNA: TGTGCCGTATCTCCGGCAGGCTTCTACGAGCAGTACTTC.

This clonotype has more than one count but fewer than ten. This chain connects TRBV15 to TRBJ2-7; the D gene is possibly TRBD1 (6 bases). The CDR3 is 15 amino acids. Per germline, CDR1 LNHNV and CDR2 YYDKDF (reference sequence). Trimming cost V 1 base and J 2 bases, with 12 bases left between them. The CDR3 loop reads CATSRAGTTTYEQYF. CDR3 nucleotides: TGTGCCACCAGCAGAGCTGGGACAACTACCTACGAGCAGTACTTC.

This clonotype was recorded a few times. V gene TRBV7-9 combines with J gene TRBJ1-5, with 7 bases aligning to TRBD1. CDR3 length: 16 residues. CDR1 is SEHNR and CDR2 is FQNEAQ in the germline V gene (reference sequence). V shed 1 base, J shed 6 bases, and the junction held 9 bases outside the gene matches. CDR3 sequence (DNA): TGTGCCAGCAGCTTAGAAAGAGGGGGCAAGGGTCAGCCCCAGCATTTT. It translates to CASSLERGGKGQPQHF.

The V and J genes are TRBV19 and TRBJ1-2; a weak D match, TRBD1 (5 bases). The CDR3 is 14 amino acids. Germline-derived CDR1 and CDR2 are LNHDA and SQIVND (reference sequence). V shed 2 bases and J shed 2 bases, with 9 bases lying between them. CDR3 sequence (DNA): TGTGCCAGTAGTATACGCCGACAGAACTATGGCTACACCTTC. Translated, it gives CASSIRRQNYGYTF.

The chain has TRBV7-3 and TRBJ2-1; TRBD1 is a possible D gene (5 bases). Between the trimmed V and J ends, which lost 3 bases and 2 bases, there was a span of 8 bases. CDR1 is SGHTA, CDR2 FQGTGA, per germline. The CDR3 spans 14 residues. CDR3: CASSFGAPYNEQFF. The CDR3 region has the DNA TGTGCCAGCAGCTTTGGGGCCCCCTACAATGAGCAGTTCTTC.

In DNA form, the CDR3 reads TGTGCCAGCAGTCCCCCCTTTGGACAGGGAAGACCCTACGAGCAGTACTTC. It specifies CASSPPFGQGRPYEQYF. V usage is TRBV28 and J usage is TRBJ2-7; 8 nucleotides align to TRBD1. CDR1 is MDHEN, CDR2 SYDVKM, per germline. V trimming: 5 bases; J trimming: 2 bases; junction bases outside the gene matches: 14. The CDR3 consists of 17 residues.

V is TRBV10-3 and J is TRBJ2-7; TRBD2 agrees at 13 bases. The germline V gene encodes CDR1 ENHRY and CDR2 SYGVKD. The V segment lost 6 bases and the J segment 7 bases; nucleotides outside the gene matches: 9. CDR3 length: 15 amino acids. CDR3 sequence: CAISSTSGGGGEQYF. CDR3 in DNA: TGTGCCATCAGCTCTACTAGCGGGGGGGGGGGGGAGCAGTACTTC.

The chain employs TRBV20-1 and TRBJ1-1, with D unclear. The CDR3 covers 11 residues. Germline V lookup: CDR1 DFQATT, CDR2 SNEGSKA (reference sequence). V was clipped by 5 bases and J by 5 bases, with 9 bases between them. The CDR3 spells CSAPVGTEAFF. The DNA for the CDR3 is TGCAGTGCTCCAGTGGGGACTGAAGCTTTCTTT.

This clonotype was picked up a small number of times. The genes are TRBV12-3 or TRBV12-4 and TRBJ1-2, with a tentative D call TRBD1 (5 bases). The CDR3 is made up of 15 amino acids. V gave up 4 bases and J gave up 8 bases, with 20 bases separating them. The CDR3 sequence is CASSSSGRTRIGYTF. The CDR3 DNA is TGTGCCAGCAGTTCATCGGGACGGACGCGAATCGGCTACACCTTC.

This clonotype has only a few counts. The V gene is TRBV4-1, the J gene TRBJ2-1; D unclear. Germline V gene sequence: CDR1 MGHRA, CDR2 YSYEKL. CDR3 size: 14 residues. Between the trimmed V and J ends, which lost 0 bases and 11 bases, there was a span of 14 bases. In DNA form, the CDR3 reads TGCGCCAGCAGCCAAGAACACTCCACTTTGAAGCAGTTCTTC. Its protein is CASSQEHSTLKQFF.

The V and J genes are TRBV12-3 or TRBV12-4 and TRBJ2-2; D is possibly TRBD1 (5 bases). V was clipped by 3 bases and J by 5 bases, with 13 bases between them. The CDR3 extends over 15 amino acids. The chain's CDR3 is CASSLIAGYTGELFF. As DNA, the CDR3 is TGTGCCAGCAGTTTGATAGCAGGGTATACCGGGGAGCTGTTTTTT.

The gene calls are TRBV4-1 and TRBJ2-1, with D maybe TRBD1 (5 bases). CDR1 and CDR2 from the germline V gene are MGHRA and YSYEKL. CDR3 size: 18 residues. The V gene lost 6 bases and the J gene lost 8 bases, with 29 bases spanning the gap. In nucleotides, the CDR3 is TGCGCCAGCAGACCGACGGGCACAAAGGGGATTTTCGGCGATGAGCAGTTCTTC. The encoded protein is CASRPTGTKGIFGDEQFF.

This clonotype occurred once. The chain is built from TRBV28 and TRBJ1-2; TRBD1 is a possible D gene (5 bases). Germline V gene data show CDR1 as MDHEN and CDR2 as SYDVKM. This CDR3 has 16 residues. V lost 6 bases to trimming and J lost 3 bases, with 20 bases between them. The CDR3 is CASSPTTGTLYYGYTF. Written as DNA, the CDR3 is TGTGCCAGCAGCCCGACCACCGGGACGCTATACTATGGCTACACCTTC.